A selection of T cell receptor beta chains follows, all from one sample in a study of cytomegalovirus exposure and HLA in healthy donors. Profiling relied on immunoSEQ multiplex PCR, and the TCRdb table lists in-frame clones only, not all of them. The sample contains 150,000 to 200,000 clones, approximately 87% of which appear only once. The sequenced sample was PBMCs. These receptor sequences come from a woman aged 25 to 39 in good health and CMV-seronegative. The CDR3 runs from the conserved cysteine through the conserved F or W. Each record gives: CDR3 protein, CDR3 DNA, D gene, clone size, J gene, CDR3 length, V gene. The D gene is left open where the match is weak. Size is stated for part of the rows, as once, few or many counts, or as a class when the clone is expanded.

CDR3: CASSPPTGDANYGYTF
DNA: TGTGCCAGCAGCCCCCCGACAGGGGATGCTAACTATGGCTACACCTTC
D: TRBD1
size: .
J: TRBJ1-2
length: 16
V: TRBV7-6

CDR3: CASRDPDRAEDEQYF
DNA: TGCGCCAGCAGGGATCCGGACAGGGCGGAAGACGAGCAGTACTTC
D: TRBD1
size: once
J: TRBJ2-7
length: 15
V: TRBV5-1

CDR3: CASSQGRTNEKLFF
DNA: TGTGCCAGCTCCCAGGGCCGAACTAATGAAAAACTGTTTTTT
D: .
size: .
J: TRBJ1-4
length: 14
V: TRBV9

CDR3: CASSLGTSSYNEQFF
DNA: TGTGCCAGCAGCTTAGGAACAAGCTCCTACAATGAGCAGTTCTTC
D: .
size: .
J: TRBJ2-1
length: 15
V: TRBV11-2

CDR3: CASRRTGGYEQYF
DNA: TGCGCCAGCAGGAGAACAGGGGGCTACGAGCAGTACTTC
D: TRBD1
size: .
J: TRBJ2-7
length: 13
V: TRBV23-1

CDR3: CASSGLRQYNEQFF
DNA: TGCGCCAGCAGCGGTCTCCGCCAGTACAATGAGCAGTTCTTC
D: .
size: .
J: TRBJ2-1
length: 14
V: TRBV5-1

CDR3: CATSRKPGQGSEQYF
DNA: TGTGCCACCAGCAGGAAGCCGGGACAGGGTAGCGAGCAGTACTTC
D: TRBD1
size: few
J: TRBJ2-7
length: 15
V: TRBV15

CDR3: CASSPPSGEGSEAFF
DNA: TGTGCCAGCTCACCACCCTCGGGGGAGGGTTCTGAAGCTTTCTTT
D: .
size: .
J: TRBJ1-1
length: 15
V: TRBV18

CDR3: CASTPGGNTEAFF
DNA: TGTGCCAGCACCCCGGGAGGGAACACTGAAGCTTTCTTT
D: .
size: .
J: TRBJ1-1
length: 13
V: TRBV6-1

CDR3: CASSPNVGVSEQYF
DNA: TGCGCCAGCAGCCCGAACGTCGGGGTTTCCGAGCAGTACTTC
D: .
size: .
J: TRBJ2-7
length: 14
V: TRBV5-1

CDR3: CASQLAGRQETQYF
DNA: TGTGCCAGCCAGTTAGCGGGACGACAAGAGACCCAGTACTTC
D: TRBD2
size: .
J: TRBJ2-5
length: 14
V: TRBV6-1

CDR3: CASSEGSSGNTIYF
DNA: TGTGCCAGCAGTGAGGGCAGCTCTGGAAACACCATATATTTT
D: .
size: .
J: TRBJ1-3
length: 14
V: TRBV2

CDR3: CASSTPGDSHEKLFF
DNA: TGTGCCAGTAGTACACCCGGGGACTCCCATGAAAAACTGTTTTTT
D: .
size: .
J: TRBJ1-4
length: 15
V: TRBV19

CDR3: CASSHARGKFEAFF
DNA: TGCGCCAGCAGCCACGCCAGAGGTAAATTTGAAGCTTTCTTT
D: .
size: once
J: TRBJ1-1
length: 14
V: TRBV4-3

CDR3: CASSQEDTIPDTQYF
DNA: TGCGCCAGCAGCCAAGAGGACACCATCCCAGATACGCAGTATTTT
D: .
size: .
J: TRBJ2-3
length: 15
V: TRBV4-1

CDR3: CASSLDRGSYNEQFF
DNA: TGCGCCAGCAGCCTGGACAGGGGAAGCTACAATGAGCAGTTCTTC
D: TRBD1
size: .
J: TRBJ2-1
length: 15
V: TRBV5-1

CDR3: CASSVSVNTEAFF
DNA: TGTGCCAGCAGTGTTTCAGTTAACACTGAAGCTTTCTTT
D: .
size: .
J: TRBJ1-1
length: 13
V: TRBV6-4

CDR3: CASNWDRAGDATHF
DNA: TGTGCCAGCAACTGGGACAGGGCTGGAGACGCGACGCATTTT
D: TRBD1
size: .
J: TRBJ1-5
length: 14
V: TRBV6-1

CDR3: CASSSIQGAVSPLHF
DNA: TGCGCCAGCAGCTCCATACAGGGGGCTGTTTCACCCCTCCACTTT
D: TRBD1
size: .
J: TRBJ1-6
length: 15
V: TRBV5-1

CDR3: CASSGPGGSYNEQFF
DNA: TGTGCCAGCAGTGGTCCGGGGGGCTCATACAATGAGCAGTTCTTC
D: .
size: few
J: TRBJ2-1
length: 15
V: TRBV6-1

CDR3: CASSYSGGASYEQYF
DNA: TGTGCCAGCAGTTACAGCGGGGGGGCCTCCTACGAGCAGTACTTC
D: TRBD2
size: .
J: TRBJ2-7
length: 15
V: TRBV27

CDR3: CASSPGGPDTQYF
DNA: TGCGCCAGCAGCCCGGGGGGACCAGATACGCAGTATTTT
D: TRBD2
size: once
J: TRBJ2-3
length: 13
V: TRBV5-1

CDR3: CASTHAGVDEQYF
DNA: TGTGCCAGCACTCATGCGGGGGTCGACGAGCAGTACTTC
D: TRBD2
size: .
J: TRBJ2-7
length: 13
V: TRBV2